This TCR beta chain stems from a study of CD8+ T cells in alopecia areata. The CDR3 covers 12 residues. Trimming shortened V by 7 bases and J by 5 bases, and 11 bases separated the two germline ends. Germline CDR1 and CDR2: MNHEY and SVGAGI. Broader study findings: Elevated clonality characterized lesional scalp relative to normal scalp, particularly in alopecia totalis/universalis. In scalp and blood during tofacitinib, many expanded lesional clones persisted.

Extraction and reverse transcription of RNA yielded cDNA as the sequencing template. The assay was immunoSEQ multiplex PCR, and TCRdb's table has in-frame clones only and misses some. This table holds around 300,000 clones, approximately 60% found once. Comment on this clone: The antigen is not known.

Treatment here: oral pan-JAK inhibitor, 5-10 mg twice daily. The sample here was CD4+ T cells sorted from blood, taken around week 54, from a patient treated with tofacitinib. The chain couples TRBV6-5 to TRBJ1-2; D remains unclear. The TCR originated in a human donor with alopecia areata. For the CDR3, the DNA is TGTGCCAGCATCGGACCAAATTATGGCTACACCTTC. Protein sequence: CASIGPNYGYTF.